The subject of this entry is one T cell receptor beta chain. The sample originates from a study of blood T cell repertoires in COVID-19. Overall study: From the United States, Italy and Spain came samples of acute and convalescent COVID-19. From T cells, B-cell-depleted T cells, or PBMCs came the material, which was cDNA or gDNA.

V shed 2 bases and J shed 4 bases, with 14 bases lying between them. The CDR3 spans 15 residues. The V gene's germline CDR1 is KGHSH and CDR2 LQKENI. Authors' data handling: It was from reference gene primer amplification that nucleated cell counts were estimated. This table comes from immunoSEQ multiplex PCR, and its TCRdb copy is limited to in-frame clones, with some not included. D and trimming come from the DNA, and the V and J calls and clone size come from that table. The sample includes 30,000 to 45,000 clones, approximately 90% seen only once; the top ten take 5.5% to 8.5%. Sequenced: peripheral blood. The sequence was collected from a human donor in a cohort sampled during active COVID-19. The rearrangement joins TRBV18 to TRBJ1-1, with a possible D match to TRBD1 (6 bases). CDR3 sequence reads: CASSPGKQGVTEAFF. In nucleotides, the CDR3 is TGTGCCAGCTCACCAGGTAAACAGGGAGTCACTGAAGCTTTCTTT.